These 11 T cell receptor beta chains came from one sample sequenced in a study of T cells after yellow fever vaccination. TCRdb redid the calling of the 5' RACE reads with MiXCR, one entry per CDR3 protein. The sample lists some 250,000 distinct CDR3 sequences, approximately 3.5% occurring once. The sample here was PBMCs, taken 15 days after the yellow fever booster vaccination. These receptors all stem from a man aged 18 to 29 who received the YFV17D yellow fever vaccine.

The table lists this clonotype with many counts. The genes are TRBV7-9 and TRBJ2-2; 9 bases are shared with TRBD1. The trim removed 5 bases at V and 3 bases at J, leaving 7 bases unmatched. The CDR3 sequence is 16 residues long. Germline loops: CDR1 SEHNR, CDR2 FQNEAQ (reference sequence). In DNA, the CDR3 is TGTGCCAGCAGCCTAACCGGACAGGGGTACACCGGGGAGCTGTTTTTT. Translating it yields CASSLTGQGYTGELFF.

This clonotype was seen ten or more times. The CDR3 here is CASREDPYRGEKLFF. The CDR3 DNA follows: TGTGCCAGCAGGGAAGATCCATACAGGGGTGAAAAACTGTTTTTT. V is TRBV28 and J is TRBJ1-4; the match to TRBD1 covers 7 bases. The CDR3 length is 15 residues. Germline lookup yields CDR1 MDHEN and CDR2 SYDVKM. Trimming removed 6 bases from V and 7 bases from J; junction bases left unmatched: 11.

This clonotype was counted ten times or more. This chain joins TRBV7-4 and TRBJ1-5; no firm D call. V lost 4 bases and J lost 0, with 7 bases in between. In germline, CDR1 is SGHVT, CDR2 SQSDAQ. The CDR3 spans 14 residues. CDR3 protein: CASSSLDSNQPQHF. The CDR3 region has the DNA TGTGCCAGCAGCTCCCTCGATAGCAATCAGCCCCAGCATTTT.

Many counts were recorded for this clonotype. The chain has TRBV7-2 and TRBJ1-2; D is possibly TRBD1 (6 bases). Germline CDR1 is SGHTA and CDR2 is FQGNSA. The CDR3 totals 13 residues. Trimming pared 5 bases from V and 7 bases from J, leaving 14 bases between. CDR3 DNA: TGTGCCAGCAGCACTAGAGGACAGCCTGGCTACACCTTC. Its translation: CASSTRGQPGYTF.

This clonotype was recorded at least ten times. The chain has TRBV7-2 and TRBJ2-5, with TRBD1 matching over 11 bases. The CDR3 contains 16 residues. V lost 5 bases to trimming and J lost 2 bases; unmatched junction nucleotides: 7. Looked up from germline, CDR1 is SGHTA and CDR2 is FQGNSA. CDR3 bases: TGTGCCAGCAGCCATCGGACAGGGGGCAGGCAAGAGACCCAGTACTTC. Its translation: CASSHRTGGRQETQYF.

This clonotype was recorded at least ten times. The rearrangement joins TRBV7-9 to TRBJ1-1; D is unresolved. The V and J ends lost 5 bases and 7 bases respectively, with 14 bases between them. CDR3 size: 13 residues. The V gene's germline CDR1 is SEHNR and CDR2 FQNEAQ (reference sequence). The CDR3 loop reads CASSTRTGHEAFF. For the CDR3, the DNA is TGTGCCAGCAGCACACGGACCGGCCATGAAGCTTTCTTT.

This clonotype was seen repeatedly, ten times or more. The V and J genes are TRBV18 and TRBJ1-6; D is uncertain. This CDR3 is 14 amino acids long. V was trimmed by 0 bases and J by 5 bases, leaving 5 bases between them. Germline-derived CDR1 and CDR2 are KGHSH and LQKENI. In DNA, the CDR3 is TGTGCCAGCTCACCACCACTTAATAATTCACCCCTCCACTTT. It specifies CASSPPLNNSPLHF. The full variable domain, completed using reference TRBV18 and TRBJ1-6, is NAGVMQNPRHLVRRRGQEARLRCSPMKGHSHVYWYRQLPEEGLKFMVYLQKENIIDESGMPKERFSAEFPKEGPSILRIQQVVRGDSAAYFCASSPPLNNSPLHFGNGTRLTVT.

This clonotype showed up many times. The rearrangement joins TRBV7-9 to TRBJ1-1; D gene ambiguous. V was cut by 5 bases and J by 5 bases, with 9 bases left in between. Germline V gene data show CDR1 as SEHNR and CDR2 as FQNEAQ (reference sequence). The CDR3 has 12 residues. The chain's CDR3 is CASSPVGTEAFF. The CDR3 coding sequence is TGTGCCAGCAGCCCGGTTGGGACTGAAGCTTTCTTT. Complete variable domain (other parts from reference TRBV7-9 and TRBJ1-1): DTGVSQNPRHKITKRGQNVTFRCDPISEHNRLYWYRQTLGQGPEFLTYFQNEAQLEKSRLLSDRFSAERPKGSFSTLEIQRTEQGDSAMYLCASSPVGTEAFFGQGTRLTVV.

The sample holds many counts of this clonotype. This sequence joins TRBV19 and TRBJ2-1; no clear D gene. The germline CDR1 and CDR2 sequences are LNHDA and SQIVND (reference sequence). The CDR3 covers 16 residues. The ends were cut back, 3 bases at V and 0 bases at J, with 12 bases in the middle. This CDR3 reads CASSIFQVGSYNEQFF. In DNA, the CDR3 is TGTGCCAGTAGTATTTTCCAGGTCGGCTCCTACAATGAGCAGTTCTTC.

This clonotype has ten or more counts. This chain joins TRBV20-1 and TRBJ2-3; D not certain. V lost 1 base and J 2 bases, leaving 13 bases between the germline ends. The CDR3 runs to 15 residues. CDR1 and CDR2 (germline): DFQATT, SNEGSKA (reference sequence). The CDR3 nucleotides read TGCAGTGCTAGAGTGACTTATCCTCACACAGATACGCAGTATTTT. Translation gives CSARVTYPHTDTQYF.

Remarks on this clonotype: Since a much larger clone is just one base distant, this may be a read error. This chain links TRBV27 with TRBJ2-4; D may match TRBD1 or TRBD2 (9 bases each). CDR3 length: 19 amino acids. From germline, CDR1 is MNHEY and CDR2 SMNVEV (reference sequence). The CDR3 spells CASSSRQGERGLAKNIQCF. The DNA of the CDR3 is TGTGCCAGCAGTTCCCGACAGGGGGAGCGGGGACTAGCCAAAAACATTCAGTGCTTC.